This TCR beta chain came from a study of cytomegalovirus exposure and HLA in healthy donors. Study outcomes and limitations: Earlier findings revealed that most TCR beta V segments proved productive either about 87% or about 30% of the time.

V was pared by 2 bases and J by 6 bases, with 10 bases between. CDR1 is KGHSH, CDR2 LQKENI, per germline. The CDR3 sequence is 13 residues long. A note on this clone: Its antigen is currently unknown.

Vbeta (60) and Jbeta (13) primers were used in the PCR. Produced via immunoSEQ multiplex PCR; TCRdb's table is partial and in-frame only. Of 150,000 to 200,000 clones listed, 80% to 85% were seen once; the top ten hold around 1%. This receptor was identified in a middle-aged woman in good health and CMV-seronegative. The sequenced sample was PBMCs. The chain carries TRBV18 and TRBJ1-2, with no clear D. The chain's CDR3 is CASSPNSLDGYTF. The CDR3 coding sequence is TGTGCCAGCTCACCAAACTCCTTGGATGGCTACACCTTC.